This TCR beta chain was sequenced for a study of beta chain features in type 1 diabetes. Study-wide points: VDJ junctions from patients with type 1 diabetes contained fewer insertions and more deletions. In every one of the four CD4+ subsets, TCRB CDR3s were moderately but significantly shorter in Type 1 diabetes patients.

This clone was detected a few times. Its target is not known. Expressed TCRB transcripts were sequenced after all isolated RNA was converted to cDNA. Using immunoSEQ multiplex PCR, the repertoire was profiled, and TCRdb retains in-frame clones only, with some absent. The repertoire includes about 900,000 clones, 17% of them detected once, and about 0.02% sits in the top ten. Trimming at V came to 5 bases and at J to 3 bases, leaving 0 bases not matched to a gene. The CDR3 spans 13 residues. Germline V lookup: CDR1 SGHTA, CDR2 FQGTGA. The rearrangement links TRBV7-3 to TRBJ2-1, with 8 bases matching TRBD2. Specimen: naive CD4+ T cells from blood. The receptor was isolated from a woman aged 18-29 years in good health. The CDR3 protein is CASSGTSYNEQFF. CDR3 sequence (DNA): TGTGCCAGCAGCGGGACTAGCTACAATGAGCAGTTCTTC.